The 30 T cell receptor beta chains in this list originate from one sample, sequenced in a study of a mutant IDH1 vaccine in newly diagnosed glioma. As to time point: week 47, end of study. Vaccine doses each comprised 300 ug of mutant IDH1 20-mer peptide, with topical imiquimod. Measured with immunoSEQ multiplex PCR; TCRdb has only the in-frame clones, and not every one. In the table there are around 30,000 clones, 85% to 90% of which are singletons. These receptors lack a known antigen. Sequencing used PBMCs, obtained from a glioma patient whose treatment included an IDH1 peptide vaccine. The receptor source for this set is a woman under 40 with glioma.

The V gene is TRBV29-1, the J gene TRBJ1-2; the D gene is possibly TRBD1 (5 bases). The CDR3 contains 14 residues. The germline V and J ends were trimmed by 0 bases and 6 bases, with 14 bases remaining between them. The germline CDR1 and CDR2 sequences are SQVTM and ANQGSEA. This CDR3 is CSVEDRATTDGYTF. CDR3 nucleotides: TGCAGCGTTGAAGACAGGGCCACGACTGATGGCTACACCTTC.

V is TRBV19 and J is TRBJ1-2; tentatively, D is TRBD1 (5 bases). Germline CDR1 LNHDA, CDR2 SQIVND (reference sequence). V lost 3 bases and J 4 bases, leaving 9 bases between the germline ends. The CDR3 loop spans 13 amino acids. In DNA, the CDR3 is TGTGCCAGTAGTATCCCAGGGAGCTATGGCTACACCTTC. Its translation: CASSIPGSYGYTF.

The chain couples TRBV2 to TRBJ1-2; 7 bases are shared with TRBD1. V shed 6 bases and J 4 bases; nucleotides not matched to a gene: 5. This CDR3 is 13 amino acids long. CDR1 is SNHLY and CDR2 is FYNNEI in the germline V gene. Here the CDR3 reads CASRATGLYGYTF. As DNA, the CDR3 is TGTGCCAGCAGGGCGACAGGGCTCTATGGCTACACCTTC.

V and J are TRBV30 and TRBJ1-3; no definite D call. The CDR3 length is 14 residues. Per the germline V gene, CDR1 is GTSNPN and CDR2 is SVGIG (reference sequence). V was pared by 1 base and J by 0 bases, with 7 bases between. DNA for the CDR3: TGTGCCTGGAGTGCATATAGCTCTGGAAACACCATATATTTT. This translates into CAWSAYSSGNTIYF.

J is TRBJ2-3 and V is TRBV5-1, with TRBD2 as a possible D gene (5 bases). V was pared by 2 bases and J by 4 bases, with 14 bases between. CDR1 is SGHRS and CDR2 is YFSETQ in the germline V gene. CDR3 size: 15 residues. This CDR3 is CASSLTLPEADTQYF. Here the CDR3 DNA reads TGCGCCAGCAGCTTAACTCTCCCGGAGGCAGATACGCAGTATTTT.

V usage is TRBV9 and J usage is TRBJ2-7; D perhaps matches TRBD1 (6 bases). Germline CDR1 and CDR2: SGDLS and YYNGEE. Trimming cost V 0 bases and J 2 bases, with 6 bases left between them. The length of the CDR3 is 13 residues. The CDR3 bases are TGTGCCAGCAGCGTAGGGGGGCCCTACGAGCAGTACTTC. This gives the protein CASSVGGPYEQYF. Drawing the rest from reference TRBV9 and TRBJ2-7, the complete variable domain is DSGVTQTPKHLITATGQRVTLRCSPRSGDLSVYWYQQSLDQGLQFLIQYYNGEERAKGNILERFSAQQFPDLHSELNLSSLELGDSALYFCASSVGGPYEQYFGPGTRLTVT.

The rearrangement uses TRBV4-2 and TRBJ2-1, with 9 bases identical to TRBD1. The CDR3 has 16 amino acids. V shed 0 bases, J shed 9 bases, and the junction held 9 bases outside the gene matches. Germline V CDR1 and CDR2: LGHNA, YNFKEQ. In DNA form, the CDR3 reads TGTGCCAGCAGCCAAGAGGGACAGGGCAGGGAAGGTGAGCAGTTCTTC. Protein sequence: CASSQEGQGREGEQFF.

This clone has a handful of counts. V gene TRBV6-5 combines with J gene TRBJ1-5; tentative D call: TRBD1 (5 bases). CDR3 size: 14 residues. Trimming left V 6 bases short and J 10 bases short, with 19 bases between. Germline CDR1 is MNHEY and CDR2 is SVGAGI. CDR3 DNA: TGTGCCAGCAGCCCCGATCCAGGGCCTCCTCCCCAGCATTTT. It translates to CASSPDPGPPPQHF.

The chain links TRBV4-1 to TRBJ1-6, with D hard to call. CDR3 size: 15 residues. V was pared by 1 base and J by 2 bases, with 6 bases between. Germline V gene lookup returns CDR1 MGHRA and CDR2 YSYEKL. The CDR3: CASSQGTAYNSPLHF. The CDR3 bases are TGCGCCAGCAGCCAAGGGACTGCCTATAATTCACCCCTCCACTTT.

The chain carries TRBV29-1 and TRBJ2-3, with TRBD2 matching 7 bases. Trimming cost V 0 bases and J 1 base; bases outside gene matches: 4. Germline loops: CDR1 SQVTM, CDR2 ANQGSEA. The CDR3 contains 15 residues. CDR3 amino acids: CSVEDPGRGTDTQYF. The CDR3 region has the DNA TGCAGCGTTGAAGATCCGGGGAGGGGCACAGATACGCAGTATTTT.

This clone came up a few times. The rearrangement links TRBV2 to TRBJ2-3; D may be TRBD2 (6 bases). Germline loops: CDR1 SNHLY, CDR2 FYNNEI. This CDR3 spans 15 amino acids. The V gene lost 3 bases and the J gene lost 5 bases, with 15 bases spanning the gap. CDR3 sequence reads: CASSDEEGLGDTQYF. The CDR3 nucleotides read TGTGCCAGCAGTGATGAGGAGGGGCTGGGAGATACGCAGTATTTT.

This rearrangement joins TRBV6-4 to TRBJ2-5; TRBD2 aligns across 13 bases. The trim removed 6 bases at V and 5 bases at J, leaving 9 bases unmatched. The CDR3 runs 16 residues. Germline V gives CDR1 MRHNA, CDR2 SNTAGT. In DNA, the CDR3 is TGTGCCAGCAGCGGAACTAGCGGGGGGGTGGAGGAGACCCAGTACTTC. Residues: CASSGTSGGVEETQYF.

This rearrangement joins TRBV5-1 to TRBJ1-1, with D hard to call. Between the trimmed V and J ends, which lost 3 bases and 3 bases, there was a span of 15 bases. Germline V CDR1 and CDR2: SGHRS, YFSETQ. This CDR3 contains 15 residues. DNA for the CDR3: TGCGCCAGCAGCTGGATAGGGCGTTTGGACACTGAAGCTTTCTTT. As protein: CASSWIGRLDTEAFF.

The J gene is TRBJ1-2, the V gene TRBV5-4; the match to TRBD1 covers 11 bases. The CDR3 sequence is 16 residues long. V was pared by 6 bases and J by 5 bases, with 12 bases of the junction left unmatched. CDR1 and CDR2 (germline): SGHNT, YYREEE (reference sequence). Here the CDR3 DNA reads TGTGCCAGCACCTTAAGGGCGGGACAGGGGGTATATGGCTACACCTTC. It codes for CASTLRAGQGVYGYTF.

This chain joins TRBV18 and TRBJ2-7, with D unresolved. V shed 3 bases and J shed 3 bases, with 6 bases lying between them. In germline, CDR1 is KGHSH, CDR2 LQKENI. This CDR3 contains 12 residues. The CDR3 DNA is TGTGCCAGCTCACCGGCGATCTACGAGCAGTACTTC. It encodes CASSPAIYEQYF.

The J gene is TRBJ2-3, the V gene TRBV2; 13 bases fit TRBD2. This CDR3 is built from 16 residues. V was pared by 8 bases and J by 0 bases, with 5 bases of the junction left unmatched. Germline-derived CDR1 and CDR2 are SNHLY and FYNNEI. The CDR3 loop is CASRWTSGGSTDTQYF. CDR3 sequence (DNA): TGTGCCAGCCGCTGGACTAGCGGGGGTAGCACAGATACGCAGTATTTT.

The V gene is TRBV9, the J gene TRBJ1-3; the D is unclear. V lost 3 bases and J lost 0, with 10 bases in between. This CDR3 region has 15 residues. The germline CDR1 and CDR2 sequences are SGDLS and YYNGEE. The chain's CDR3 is CASSADVNSGNTIYF. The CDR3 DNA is TGTGCCAGCAGCGCGGACGTCAACTCTGGAAACACCATATATTTT.

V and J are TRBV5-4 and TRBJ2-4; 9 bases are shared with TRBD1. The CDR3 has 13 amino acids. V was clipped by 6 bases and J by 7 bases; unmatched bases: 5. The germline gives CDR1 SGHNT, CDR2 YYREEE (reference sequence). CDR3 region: CASNQQGANIQYF. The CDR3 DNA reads TGTGCCAGCAACCAACAGGGGGCGAACATTCAGTACTTC.

CDR3 in DNA: TGTGCCTGGATGGGACAGGGCACTGAAGCTTTCTTT. Its translation is CAWMGQGTEAFF. The chain recombines TRBV30 with TRBJ1-1; 9 nucleotides line up with TRBD1. Per germline, CDR1 GTSNPN and CDR2 SVGIG (reference sequence). This CDR3 spans 12 amino acids. The junction had 1 base not matched to a gene; V was cut back by 4 bases and J by 4 bases.

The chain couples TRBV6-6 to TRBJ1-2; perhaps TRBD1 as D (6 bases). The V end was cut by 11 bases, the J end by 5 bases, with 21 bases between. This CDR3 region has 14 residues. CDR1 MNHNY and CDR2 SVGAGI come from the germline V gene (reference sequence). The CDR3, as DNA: TGTGCCGGATCCCCCTGGGGGGCGGGATATGGCTACACCTTC. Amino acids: CAGSPWGAGYGYTF.

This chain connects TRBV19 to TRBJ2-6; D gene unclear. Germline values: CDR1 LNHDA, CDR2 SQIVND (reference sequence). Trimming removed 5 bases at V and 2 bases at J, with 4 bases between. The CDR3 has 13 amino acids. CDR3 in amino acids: CASSGTGANVLTF. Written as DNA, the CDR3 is TGTGCCAGTAGTGGTACTGGGGCCAACGTCCTGACTTTC.

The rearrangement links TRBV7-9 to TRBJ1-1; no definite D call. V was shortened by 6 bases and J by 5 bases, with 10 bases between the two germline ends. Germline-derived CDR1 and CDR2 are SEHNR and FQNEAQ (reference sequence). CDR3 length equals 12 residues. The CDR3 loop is CASSVVETEAFF. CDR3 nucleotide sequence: TGTGCCAGCAGTGTTGTGGAAACTGAAGCTTTCTTT. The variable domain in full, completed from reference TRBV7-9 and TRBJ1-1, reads DTGVSQNPRHKITKRGQNVTFRCDPISEHNRLYWYRQTLGQGPEFLTYFQNEAQLEKSRLLSDRFSAERPKGSFSTLEIQRTEQGDSAMYLCASSVVETEAFFGQGTRLTVV.

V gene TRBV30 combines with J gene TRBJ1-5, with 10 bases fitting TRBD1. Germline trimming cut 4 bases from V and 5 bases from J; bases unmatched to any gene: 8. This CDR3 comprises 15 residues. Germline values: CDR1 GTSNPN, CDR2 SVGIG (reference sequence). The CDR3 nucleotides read TGTGCCTGGAAGTACGGGACAGGGGATTATCAGCCCCAGCATTTT. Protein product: CAWKYGTGDYQPQHF.

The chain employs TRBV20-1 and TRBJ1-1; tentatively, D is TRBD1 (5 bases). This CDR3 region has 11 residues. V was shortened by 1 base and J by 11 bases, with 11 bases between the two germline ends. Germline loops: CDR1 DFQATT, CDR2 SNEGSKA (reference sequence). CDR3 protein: CSARGGVVAFF. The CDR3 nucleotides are TGCAGTGCTAGAGGGGGGGTTGTCGCTTTCTTT.

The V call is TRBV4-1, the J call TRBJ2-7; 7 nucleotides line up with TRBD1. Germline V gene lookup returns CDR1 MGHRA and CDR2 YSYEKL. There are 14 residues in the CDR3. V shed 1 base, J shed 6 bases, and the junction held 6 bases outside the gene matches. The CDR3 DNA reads TGCGCCAGCAGCCAAGCAGGGGGTCGGGGCGAGCAGTACTTC. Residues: CASSQAGGRGEQYF.

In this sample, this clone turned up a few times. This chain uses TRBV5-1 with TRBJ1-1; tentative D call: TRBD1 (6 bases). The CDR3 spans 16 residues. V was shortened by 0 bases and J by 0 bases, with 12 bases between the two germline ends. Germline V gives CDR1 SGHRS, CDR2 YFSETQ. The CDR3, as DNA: TGCGCCAGCAGCTTGGAAGGTACAGGGTTGAACACTGAAGCTTTCTTT. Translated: CASSLEGTGLNTEAFF.

CDR3 protein: CASSQAQINEQFF. In DNA, the CDR3 is TGCGCCAGCAGCCAAGCGCAGATCAATGAGCAGTTCTTC. The V gene is TRBV4-1, the J gene TRBJ2-1; no clear D. Germline loops: CDR1 MGHRA, CDR2 YSYEKL. The ends were cut back, 1 base at V and 6 bases at J, with 7 bases in the middle. This CDR3 is 13 amino acids long.

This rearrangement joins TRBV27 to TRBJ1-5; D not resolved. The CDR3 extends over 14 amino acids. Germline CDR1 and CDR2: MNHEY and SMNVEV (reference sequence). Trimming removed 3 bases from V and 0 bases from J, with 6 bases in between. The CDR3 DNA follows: TGTGCCAGCAGTTTGATTTATAGCAATCAGCCCCAGCATTTT. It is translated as CASSLIYSNQPQHF.

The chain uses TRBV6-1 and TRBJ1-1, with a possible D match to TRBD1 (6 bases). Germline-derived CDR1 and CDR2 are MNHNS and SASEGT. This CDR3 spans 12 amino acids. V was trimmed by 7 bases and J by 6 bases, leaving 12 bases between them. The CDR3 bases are TGTGCCAGCAACCGGGGGGCCGCTGAAGCTTTCTTT. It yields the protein CASNRGAAEAFF.

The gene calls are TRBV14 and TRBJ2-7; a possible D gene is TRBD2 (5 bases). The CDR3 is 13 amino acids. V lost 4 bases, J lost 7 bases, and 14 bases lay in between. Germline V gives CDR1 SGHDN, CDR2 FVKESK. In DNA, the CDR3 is TGTGCCAGCAGCCTCCAGGTAGCGTCGGAGCAGTACTTC. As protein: CASSLQVASEQYF.